The 24 T cell receptor beta chains below all came from one sample that was sequenced in a study of OX40 agonist ivuxolimab in advanced cancers. The method was immunoSEQ multiplex PCR; TCRdb's version includes in-frame clones alone and lacks a portion of them. The sample carries about 59,000 clones, over 70% recorded once. The starting material was CD4+ or CD8+ T cells sorted from blood, obtained in a trial of the OX40 agonist ivuxolimab. The receptors were gathered from an adult with an advanced solid tumor such as melanoma, head and neck, liver or kidney cancer.

CDR3 region: CASSYIAGGPGGELFF. In nucleotides, the CDR3 is TGTGCCAGCAGTTACATCGCGGGAGGGCCTGGCGGGGAGCTGTTTTTT. The gene calls are TRBV6-5 and TRBJ2-2, with 9 bases fitting TRBD2. The CDR3 runs to 16 residues. Looked up from germline, CDR1 is MNHEY and CDR2 is SVGAGI. The trim removed 2 bases at V and 7 bases at J, leaving 8 bases unmatched.

The chain carries TRBV10-3 and TRBJ2-3; TRBD2 matches 13 bases. This CDR3 is 16 amino acids long. Trimming at V came to 7 bases and at J to 7 bases, leaving 11 bases not matched to a gene. The germline gives CDR1 ENHRY, CDR2 SYGVKD. The DNA of the CDR3 is TGTGCCATCACCCTAGGACTAGCGGGGGCCAGACATACGCAGTATTTT. Amino acids: CAITLGLAGARHTQYF.

V is TRBV5-6 and J is TRBJ2-7, with D possibly called TRBD1 or TRBD2 (5 bases each). The CDR3 sequence is 14 residues long. V shed 6 bases and J shed 2 bases, with 15 bases lying between them. Germline V gene data show CDR1 as SGHDT and CDR2 as YYEEEE. The CDR3 sequence: CASTLGDPTYEQYF. Here the CDR3 DNA reads TGTGCCAGCACCCTGGGGGATCCAACCTACGAGCAGTACTTC.

This clone is a singleton in its sample. This rearrangement joins TRBV4-3 to TRBJ2-1; TRBD2 matches at 10 bases. Germline trimming cut 2 bases from V and 5 bases from J; bases unmatched to any gene: 6. Germline CDR1 and CDR2: LGHNA and YSLEER. The CDR3 runs to 16 residues. The CDR3 spells CASSQLAGGGDNEQFF. The DNA of the CDR3 is TGCGCCAGCAGCCAATTAGCGGGAGGTGGGGACAATGAGCAGTTCTTC.

A note on this clone: One end of the junction fails to match germline, which may point to a read error. The chain links TRBV5-8 to TRBJ1-6; TRBD1 agrees at 12 bases. This CDR3 has 14 amino acids. The germline CDR1 and CDR2 sequences are SGHTS and YDEGEE. CDR3 DNA sequence: TGTGCCAGCAGCGCAACCGGGACAGGGGGCCGAGTCTCTTTT. Protein sequence: CASSATGTGGRVSF.

This clone was picked up one time. This rearrangement joins TRBV21-1 to TRBJ2-5; the table's D call TRBD2 went unverified against the DNA. TRBV21-1 is a listed pseudogene. The CDR3 consists of 23 residues. The CDR3 is CASSPLDRPPGLAGGPRQETQYF. In nucleotides, the CDR3 is TGTGCCAGCAGCCCGCTGGACAGGCCCCCGGGACTAGCGGGAGGGCCACGCCAAGAGACCCAGTACTTC.

This chain connects TRBV29-1 to TRBJ1-2; no reliable D call. V lost 0 bases and J lost 4, with 6 bases in between. Per the germline V gene, CDR1 is SQVTM and CDR2 is ANQGSEA. There are 12 residues in the CDR3. This CDR3 reads CSVEELTYGYTF. The DNA for the CDR3 is TGCAGCGTTGAAGAGCTTACCTATGGCTACACCTTC.

This chain uses TRBV18 with TRBJ1-5; D unresolved. CDR1 is KGHSH, CDR2 LQKENI, per germline. V lost 3 bases, J lost 0 bases, and 6 bases lay in between. The CDR3 is 14 amino acids. This chain's CDR3 is CASSPPYSNQPQHF. Written as DNA, the CDR3 is TGTGCCAGCTCACCCCCTTATAGCAATCAGCCCCAGCATTTT.

The chain carries TRBV5-8 and TRBJ2-5; D possibly matches TRBD1 or TRBD2 (6 bases each). V was pared by 5 bases and J by 4 bases, with 12 bases between. The germline V gene has CDR1 SGHTS and CDR2 YDEGEE. The CDR3 length is 13 residues. The CDR3 DNA reads TGTGCCAGCAGGGGGGGCCGGACAGAGACCCAGTACTTC. Protein product: CASRGGRTETQYF. Full variable domain (rest looked up from reference TRBV5-8 and TRBJ2-5): EAGVTQSPTHLIKTRGQQATLRCSPISGHTSVYWYQQALGLGLQFLLWYDEGEERNRGNFPPRFSGRQFPNYSSELNVNALELEDSALYLCASRGGRTETQYFGPGTRLLVL.

This chain connects TRBV15 to TRBJ1-3; the D gene is possibly TRBD1 (5 bases). V was trimmed by 1 base and J by 1 base, leaving 11 bases between them. The CDR3 spans 16 residues. Germline CDR1 and CDR2: LNHNV and YYDKDF (reference sequence). The CDR3, as DNA: TGTGCCACCAGCAGAGTGCTTGGGACTTCTGGAAACACCATATATTTT. Its protein is CATSRVLGTSGNTIYF.

The chain links TRBV9 to TRBJ2-3, with D unresolved. The CDR3 is 15 amino acids. V was pared by 1 base and J by 2 bases, with 11 bases between. The germline V gene has CDR1 SGDLS and CDR2 YYNGEE. CDR3 in amino acids: CASSVSPILTDTQYF. In DNA, the CDR3 is TGTGCCAGCAGCGTATCTCCCATACTCACAGATACGCAGTATTTT.

This clone was observed once. The V call is TRBV5-4, the J call TRBJ1-4, with no clear D. This CDR3 region has 18 residues. Looked up from germline, CDR1 is SGHNT and CDR2 is YYREEE (reference sequence). V was shortened by 5 bases and J by 0 bases, with 20 bases between the two germline ends. CDR3 amino acids: CASSHYFPQHPTNEKLFF. CDR3 coding DNA: TGTGCCAGCAGTCATTATTTCCCACAGCATCCAACTAATGAAAAACTGTTTTTT.

The chain has TRBV19 and TRBJ1-3; D is ambiguous. The CDR3 is 13 residues long. Germline lookup yields CDR1 LNHDA and CDR2 SQIVND (reference sequence). The ends were cut back, 10 bases at V and 6 bases at J, with 16 bases in the middle. The CDR3 is CATRAVGVNTIYF. CDR3 nucleotide sequence: TGTGCCACGCGGGCAGTAGGAGTAAACACCATATATTTT.

The chain joins TRBV6-6 to TRBJ1-1; a weak D match, TRBD1 (6 bases). Germline V gene data show CDR1 as MNHNY and CDR2 as SVGAGI (reference sequence). Trimming stripped 5 bases from V and 7 bases from J, with 14 bases between. The CDR3 extends over 13 amino acids. The CDR3 DNA is TGTGCCAGCAGTGGAACAGGACAGTATGAAGCTTTCTTT. This sequence encodes CASSGTGQYEAFF.

The CDR3 DNA reads TGTGCCAGCAGAATCCCTGGGCAGGGGGGGACCTACAATGAGCAGTTCTTC. The encoded protein is CASRIPGQGGTYNEQFF. This sequence joins TRBV7-7 and TRBJ2-1; D is perhaps TRBD1 or TRBD2 (7 bases each). CDR1 SSHAT and CDR2 FNYEAQ come from the germline V gene (reference sequence). The ends were cut back, 6 bases at V and 2 bases at J, with 20 bases in the middle. CDR3 length: 17 residues. The whole variable domain, remainder taken from reference TRBV7-7 and TRBJ2-1, is GAGVSQSPRYKVTKRGQDVTLRCDPISSHATLYWYQQALGQGPEFLTYFNYEAQPDKSGLPSDRFSAERPEGSISTLTIQRTEQRDSAMYRCASRIPGQGGTYNEQFFGPGTRLTVL.

This chain joins TRBV18 and TRBJ2-7; D ambiguous. Germline lookup yields CDR1 KGHSH and CDR2 LQKENI. The CDR3 covers 15 residues. Trimming stripped 0 bases from V and 2 bases from J, with 11 bases between. The CDR3 coding sequence is TGTGCCAGCTCACCACCGGCGCAGGCAGCCTACGAGCAGTACTTC. It translates to CASSPPAQAAYEQYF.

The genes are TRBV7-9 and TRBJ2-3; D gene unclear. The CDR3 sequence is 14 residues long. The V end was cut by 3 bases, the J end by 2 bases, with 9 bases between. Germline V gene lookup returns CDR1 SEHNR and CDR2 FQNEAQ (reference sequence). The CDR3 reads CASSLVSSTDTQYF. The CDR3 DNA is TGTGCCAGCAGCTTGGTCTCCTCCACAGATACGCAGTATTTT. The full variable domain, with the rest looked up from reference TRBV7-9 and TRBJ2-3, is DTGVSQNPRHKITKRGQNVTFRCDPISEHNRLYWYRQTLGQGPEFLTYFQNEAQLEKSRLLSDRFSAERPKGSFSTLEIQRTEQGDSAMYLCASSLVSSTDTQYFGPGTRLTVL.

The V gene is TRBV5-4, the J gene TRBJ2-1; TRBD1 matches 8 bases. This CDR3 has 14 residues. Germline assignment: CDR1 SGHNT and CDR2 YYREEE (reference sequence). V was pared by 3 bases and J by 9 bases, with 8 bases of the junction left unmatched. This chain's CDR3 is CASSSGQVLSEQFF. The CDR3 coding sequence is TGTGCCAGCAGCTCGGGACAGGTCCTAAGTGAGCAGTTCTTC.

This clone was seen only once. The gene calls are TRBV28 and TRBJ2-1; 9 positions agree with TRBD2. Per the germline V gene, CDR1 is MDHEN and CDR2 is SYDVKM. This CDR3 comprises 18 residues. The V segment lost 9 bases and the J segment 0 bases; nucleotides outside the gene matches: 15. The CDR3 DNA reads as TGTGCCAGGGCCGGGGGACTAGCATGGAAGAGCTCCTACAATGAGCAGTTCTTC. Translation: CARAGGLAWKSSYNEQFF.

The V call is TRBV7-6, the J call TRBJ1-5; D is undetermined. The CDR3 is 16 amino acids. Germline loops: CDR1 SGHVS, CDR2 FNYEAQ. With 1 base removed from V and 1 base from J, the gap between germline ends came to 11 bases. The CDR3 reads CASSLEAGSSNQPQHF. As DNA, the CDR3 is TGTGCCAGCAGCTTAGAGGCAGGTTCGAGCAATCAGCCCCAGCATTTT.

This clone was found once. The chain has TRBV29-1 and TRBJ1-2, with D possibly matching TRBD1 (6 bases). Looked up from germline, CDR1 is SQVTM and CDR2 is ANQGSEA. V lost 3 bases and J 2 bases, leaving 7 bases between the germline ends. The CDR3 consists of 12 residues. The CDR3 region has the DNA TGCAGCGTTGAGCAGGGGAACTATGGCTACACCTTC. This translates into CSVEQGNYGYTF.

The J gene is TRBJ1-5, the V gene TRBV7-2; 9 bases line up with TRBD1. Germline CDR1 reads SGHTA; CDR2 reads FQGNSA. V dropped 5 bases and J dropped 3; count of bases not matched to a gene: 2. This CDR3 contains 14 residues. The CDR3 DNA follows: TGTGCCAGCAGCCGGACAGGGGACAATCAGCCCCAGCATTTT. Its protein is CASSRTGDNQPQHF.

The V gene is TRBV6-5, the J gene TRBJ2-6; D unclear. V was trimmed by 2 bases and J by 0 bases, leaving 8 bases between them. This CDR3 has 16 residues. Germline V gene data show CDR1 as MNHEY and CDR2 as SVGAGI. In DNA form, the CDR3 reads TGTGCCAGCAGTTACGATTGGTTCTCTGGGGCCAACGTCCTGACTTTC. Translated: CASSYDWFSGANVLTF.

The chain couples TRBV10-3 to TRBJ1-6; a possible D gene is TRBD1 (6 bases). The CDR3 sequence is 14 residues long. V lost 1 base and J 10 bases, leaving 11 bases between the germline ends. Germline-derived CDR1 and CDR2 are ENHRY and SYGVKD. Here the CDR3 reads CAISELQGRSPLHF. CDR3 sequence (DNA): TGTGCCATCAGTGAGTTACAGGGTCGATCACCCCTCCACTTT.